A selection of T cell receptor beta chains follows, all from one sample in a study of blood T cell repertoires in COVID-19. TCRdb keeps only in-frame clones here, not all; method: immunoSEQ multiplex PCR. Among around 180,000 clones, 80% to 90% were seen once, and the ten largest hold 2.5% to 3.5%. Sequenced material: peripheral blood. The receptors stem from a man aged 55 to 70 with acute or convalescent COVID-19. The conserved cysteine and the conserved F or W are not part of the CDR3 here. Fields, in order: J gene, V gene, CDR3 protein.

j_call: TRBJ2-7; v_call: TRBV7-9; cdr3_aa: ASRPAGTGDYEQY
j_call: TRBJ2-3; v_call: TRBV11-2; cdr3_aa: ASSLDTGGRDTQY
j_call: TRBJ2-2; v_call: TRBV5-1; cdr3_aa: ASSLGPPGSAGELF
j_call: TRBJ1-3; v_call: TRBV19; cdr3_aa: ASSMSRGEFGNTIY
j_call: TRBJ2-1; v_call: TRBV6-5; cdr3_aa: ASRSPGQRMSGQF
j_call: TRBJ2-3; v_call: TRBV24-1; cdr3_aa: ATSRGTSGRGVTDTQY
j_call: TRBJ2-3; v_call: TRBV28; cdr3_aa: ASSLFPILGTQY
j_call: TRBJ2-3; v_call: TRBV30; cdr3_aa: AWRLAGATDTQY
j_call: TRBJ2-3; v_call: TRBV9; cdr3_aa: ASSVAGQSTDTQY
j_call: TRBJ2-5; v_call: TRBV18; cdr3_aa: ASSQTGGKETQY
j_call: TRBJ2-1; v_call: TRBV14; cdr3_aa: ASSRVGLAGSEQF
j_call: TRBJ1-5; v_call: TRBV7-9; cdr3_aa: ASSTWTGGGNQPQH
j_call: TRBJ1-2; v_call: TRBV6-2/TRBV6-3; cdr3_aa: ASSYAFSGRGYT
j_call: TRBJ1-2; v_call: TRBV28; cdr3_aa: ASSPLLANYGYT
j_call: TRBJ1-3; v_call: TRBV6-5; cdr3_aa: ASSPGRGSGNTIY
j_call: TRBJ2-3; v_call: TRBV5-1; cdr3_aa: ASSLEGDTQY
j_call: TRBJ1-1; v_call: TRBV2; cdr3_aa: ASSEGRQGDTEAF